A single T cell receptor (beta chain) is shown here with its context. Its antigen is not known. The data were obtained in a study of T cell responses to AZD1222 COVID-19 vaccine. Study outcomes and limitations: Dominant at 160-218 and 743-854, vaccine-associated CD4 TCRs also spanned spike. Increases in Spike-specific TCR breadth and depth were seen after two AZD1222 doses. Clonal diversity may have been underestimated in mostly white British donors. Baseline serology detected seropositivity in only six or seven AZD1222 recipients.

V shed 1 base and J shed 0 bases, with 16 bases lying between them. The CDR3 has 18 amino acids. Germline assignment: CDR1 LGHDT and CDR2 YNNKEL (reference sequence). The assay was immunoSEQ multiplex PCR, and TCRdb's table has in-frame clones only and misses some. The data show some 88,000 clones, around 92% seen once. The sample here was peripheral blood, taken on day 0 of AZD1222 vaccination. The TCR comes from an adult in good health. V is TRBV3-1 (or the pseudogene TRBV3-2) and J is TRBJ2-1; weak D call: TRBD2 (5 bases). CDR3 in amino acids: CASSQGNSPEVSYNEQFF. DNA for the CDR3: TGTGCCAGCAGCCAAGGGAACTCCCCGGAGGTCTCCTACAATGAGCAGTTCTTC.